This paragraph covers one TCR beta chain sequence. Its specificity is not known. This sample is drawn from a study of cytomegalovirus exposure and HLA in healthy donors. Study-level findings and limits: It was only CMV serostatus that was available as immune exposure information.

V lost 4 bases and J lost 4; bases outside the gene matches: 6. Per germline, CDR1 MGHDK and CDR2 SYGVNS. This CDR3 comprises 15 residues. PCR used 60 Vbeta primers and 13 Jbeta primers. Per the study methods: Counted up in a later analysis, unique TCR beta chains came to about 80 million, with around 9.9 million shared. Method: immunoSEQ multiplex PCR; TCRdb's copy keeps in-frame clones and lacks some. The V and J calls and clone size are taken from that table; D and trimming were inferred from the DNA. The table lists over 75,000 clones. The V call is TRBV25-1, the J call TRBJ1-1; 10 bases match TRBD1. This TCR derives from a girl between 5 and 17 years old in good health and CMV-seropositive. Sequenced input: PBMCs. The CDR3 sequence is CASSVWGQGTTEAFF. The CDR3 DNA sequence: TGTGCCAGCAGTGTTTGGGGACAGGGGACCACTGAAGCTTTCTTT. Combining the CDR3 with reference TRBV25-1 and TRBJ1-1 gives the whole variable domain EADIYQTPRYLVIGTGKKITLECSQTMGHDKMYWYQQDPGMELHLIHYSYGVNSTEKGDLSSESTVSRIRTEHFPLTLESARPSHTSQYLCASSVWGQGTTEAFFGQGTRLTVV.